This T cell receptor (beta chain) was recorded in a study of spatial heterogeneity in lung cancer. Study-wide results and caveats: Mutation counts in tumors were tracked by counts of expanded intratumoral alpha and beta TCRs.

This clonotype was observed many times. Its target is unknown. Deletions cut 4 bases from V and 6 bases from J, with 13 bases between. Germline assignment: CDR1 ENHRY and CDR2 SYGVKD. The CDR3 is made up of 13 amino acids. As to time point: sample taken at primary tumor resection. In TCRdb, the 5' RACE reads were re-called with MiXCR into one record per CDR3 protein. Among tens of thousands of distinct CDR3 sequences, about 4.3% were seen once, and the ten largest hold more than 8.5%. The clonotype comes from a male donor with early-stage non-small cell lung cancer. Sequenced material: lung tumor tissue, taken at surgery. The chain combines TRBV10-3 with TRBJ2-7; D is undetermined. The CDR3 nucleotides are TGTGCCATCAGTGTCCCCCCGAGTAGCGAGCAGTACTTC. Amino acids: CAISVPPSSEQYF.